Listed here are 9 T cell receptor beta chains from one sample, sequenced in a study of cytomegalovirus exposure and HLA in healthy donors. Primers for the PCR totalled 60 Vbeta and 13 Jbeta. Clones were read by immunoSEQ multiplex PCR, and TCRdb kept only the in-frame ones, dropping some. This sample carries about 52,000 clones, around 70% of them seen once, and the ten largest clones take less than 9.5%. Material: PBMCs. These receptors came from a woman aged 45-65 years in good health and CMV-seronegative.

The CDR3 reads CASSLYPSASGRGDEQFF. CDR3 bases: TGTGCCAGCAGTTTATACCCATCGGCTAGCGGGAGAGGTGATGAGCAGTTCTTC. The chain joins TRBV28 to TRBJ2-1, with 10 bases that match TRBD2. Germline V lookup: CDR1 MDHEN, CDR2 SYDVKM. V dropped 1 base and J dropped 8; count of bases not matched to a gene: 14. CDR3 length equals 18 residues.

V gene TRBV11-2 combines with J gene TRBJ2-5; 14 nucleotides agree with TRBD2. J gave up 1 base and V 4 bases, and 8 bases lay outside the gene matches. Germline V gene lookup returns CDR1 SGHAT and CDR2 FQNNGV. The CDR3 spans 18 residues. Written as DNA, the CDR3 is TGTGCCAGCAGCTGGCGACTAGCGGGGGGGGTACTCCAAGAGACCCAGTACTTC. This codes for CASSWRLAGGVLQETQYF.

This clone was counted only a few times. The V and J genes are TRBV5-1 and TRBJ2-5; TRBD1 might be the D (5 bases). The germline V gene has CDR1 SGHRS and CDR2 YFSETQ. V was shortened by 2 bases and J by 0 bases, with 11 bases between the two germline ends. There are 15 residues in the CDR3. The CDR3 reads CASSFAVGDQETQYF. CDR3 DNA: TGCGCCAGCAGCTTCGCTGTAGGGGACCAAGAGACCCAGTACTTC.

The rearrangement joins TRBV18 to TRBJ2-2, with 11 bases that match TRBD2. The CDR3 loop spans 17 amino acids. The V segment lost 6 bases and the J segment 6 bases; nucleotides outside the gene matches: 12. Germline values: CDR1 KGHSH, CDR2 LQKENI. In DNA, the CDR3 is TGTGCCAGCTCTCCCTCAACCGGGACTAGCGGTCCCGGGGAGCTGTTTTTT. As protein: CASSPSTGTSGPGELFF.

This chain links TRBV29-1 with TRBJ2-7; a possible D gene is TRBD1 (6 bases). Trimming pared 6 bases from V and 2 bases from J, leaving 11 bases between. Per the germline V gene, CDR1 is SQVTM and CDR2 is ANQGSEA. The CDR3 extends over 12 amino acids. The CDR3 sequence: CSVKPGAYEQYF. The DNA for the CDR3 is TGCAGCGTCAAACCAGGGGCCTACGAGCAGTACTTC.

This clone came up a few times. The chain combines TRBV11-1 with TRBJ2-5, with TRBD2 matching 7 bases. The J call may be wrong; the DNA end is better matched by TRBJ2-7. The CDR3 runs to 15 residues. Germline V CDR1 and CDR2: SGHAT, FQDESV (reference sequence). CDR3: CASSRRGGGSYEQYF. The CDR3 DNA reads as TGTGCCAGCAGCCGCCGTGGGGGGGGCTCCTACGAGCAGTACTTC.

The CDR3 sequence is CASSPAGNTQYF. DNA for the CDR3: TGTGCCAGCAGCCCCGCGGGTAATACGCAGTATTTT. V is TRBV7-6 and J is TRBJ2-3; the D gene is possibly TRBD2 (5 bases). The V gene's germline CDR1 is SGHVS and CDR2 FNYEAQ. V was pared by 5 bases and J by 7 bases, with 10 bases between. The CDR3 length is 12 residues.

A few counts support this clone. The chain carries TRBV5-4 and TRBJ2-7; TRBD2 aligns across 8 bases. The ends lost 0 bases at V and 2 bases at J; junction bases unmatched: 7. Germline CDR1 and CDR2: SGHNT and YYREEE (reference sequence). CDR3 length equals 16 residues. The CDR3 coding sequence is TGTGCCAGCAGCTTGGGGCTCGGGGGGGCTGCCTACGAGCAGTACTTC. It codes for CASSLGLGGAAYEQYF.

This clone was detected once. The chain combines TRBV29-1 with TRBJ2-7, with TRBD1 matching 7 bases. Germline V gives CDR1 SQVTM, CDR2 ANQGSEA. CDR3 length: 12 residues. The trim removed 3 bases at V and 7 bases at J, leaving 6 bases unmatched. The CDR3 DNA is TGCAGCGTTGAGGGGACAGTGAGGGAGCAGTACTTC. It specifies CSVEGTVREQYF.